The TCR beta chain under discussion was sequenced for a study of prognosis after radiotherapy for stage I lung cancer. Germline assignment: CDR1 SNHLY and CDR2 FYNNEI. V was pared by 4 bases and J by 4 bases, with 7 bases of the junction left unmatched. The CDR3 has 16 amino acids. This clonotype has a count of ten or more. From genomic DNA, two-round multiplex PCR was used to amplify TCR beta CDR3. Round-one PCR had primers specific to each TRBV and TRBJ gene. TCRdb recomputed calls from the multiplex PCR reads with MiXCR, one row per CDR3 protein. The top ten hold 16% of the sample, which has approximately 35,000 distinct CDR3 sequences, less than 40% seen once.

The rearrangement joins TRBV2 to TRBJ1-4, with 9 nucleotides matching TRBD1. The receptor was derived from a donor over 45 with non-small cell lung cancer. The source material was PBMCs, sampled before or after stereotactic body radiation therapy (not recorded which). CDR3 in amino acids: CASSVRGQGFNEKLFF. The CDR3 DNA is TGTGCCAGCAGTGTTAGGGGACAGGGCTTTAATGAAAAACTGTTTTTT.